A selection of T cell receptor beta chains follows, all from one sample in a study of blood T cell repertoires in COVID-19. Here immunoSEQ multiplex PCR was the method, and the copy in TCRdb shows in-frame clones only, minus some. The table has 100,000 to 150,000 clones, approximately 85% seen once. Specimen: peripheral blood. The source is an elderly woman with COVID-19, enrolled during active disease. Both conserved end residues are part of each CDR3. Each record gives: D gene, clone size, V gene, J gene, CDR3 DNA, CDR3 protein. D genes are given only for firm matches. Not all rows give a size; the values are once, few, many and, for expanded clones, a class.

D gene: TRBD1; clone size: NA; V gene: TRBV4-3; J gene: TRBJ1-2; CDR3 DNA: TGCGCCAGCAGCCAGAGGGGACAGTACGCATATGGCTACACCTTC; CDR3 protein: CASSQRGQYAYGYTF
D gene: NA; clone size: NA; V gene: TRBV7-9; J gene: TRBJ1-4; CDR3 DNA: TGTGCCAGCAGCTTACACGGTGGTGAAAAACTGTTTTTT; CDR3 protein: CASSLHGGEKLFF
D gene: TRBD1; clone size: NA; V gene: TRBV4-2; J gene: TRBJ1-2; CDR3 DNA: TGTGCCAGCAGCCCTGTAGAGGGGCAGGGGGCAGACTATGGCTACACCTTC; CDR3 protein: CASSPVEGQGADYGYTF
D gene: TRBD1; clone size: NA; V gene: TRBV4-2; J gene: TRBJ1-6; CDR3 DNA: TGTGCCAGCAGCCTTGGACAGGGCGATAATTCACCCCTCCACTTT; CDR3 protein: CASSLGQGDNSPLHF
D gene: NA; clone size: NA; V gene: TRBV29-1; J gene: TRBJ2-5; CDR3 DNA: TGCAGCGTCACCGTCGGCGATCTTCCGGGAGAGACCCAGTACTTC; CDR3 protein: CSVTVGDLPGETQYF
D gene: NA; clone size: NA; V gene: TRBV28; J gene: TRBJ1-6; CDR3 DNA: TGTGCCAGCAGCCCAGCTACCGAGGTCGGTTGGTCACCCCTCCACTTT; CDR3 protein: CASSPATEVGWSPLHF
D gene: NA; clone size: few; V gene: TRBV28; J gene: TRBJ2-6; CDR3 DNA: TGTGCCAGCGGAAGAGGTGGGGCCAACGTCCTGACTTTC; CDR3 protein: CASGRGGANVLTF
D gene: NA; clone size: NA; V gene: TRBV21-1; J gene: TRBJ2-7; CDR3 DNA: TGTGCCAGCAGCGGGGAGAGGGCCTACGAGCAGTACTTC; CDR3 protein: CASSGERAYEQYF
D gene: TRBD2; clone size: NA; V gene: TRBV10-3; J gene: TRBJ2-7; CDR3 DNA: TGTGCCATCAGTCGTGGCGGGAGTTTGTACGAGCAGTACTTC; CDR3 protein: CAISRGGSLYEQYF
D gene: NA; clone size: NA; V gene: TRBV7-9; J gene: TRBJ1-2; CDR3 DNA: TGTGCCAGCAGCCCTGTTATTAACTATGGCTACACCTTC; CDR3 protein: CASSPVINYGYTF
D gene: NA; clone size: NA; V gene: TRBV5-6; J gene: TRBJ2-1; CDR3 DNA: TGTGCCAGCAGCCGACAAACCGGGACACCTATCCACAATGAGCAGTTCTTC; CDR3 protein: CASSRQTGTPIHNEQFF
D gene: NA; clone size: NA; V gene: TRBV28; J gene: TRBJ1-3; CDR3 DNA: TGTGCCAGCAGTCTACCGGGTCTGTCCTCTGGAAACACCATATATTTT; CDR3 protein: CASSLPGLSSGNTIYF
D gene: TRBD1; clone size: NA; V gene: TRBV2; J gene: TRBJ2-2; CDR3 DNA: TGTGCCAGCACAACCCGACAGGGCGGGGAGCTGTTTTTT; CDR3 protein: CASTTRQGGELFF
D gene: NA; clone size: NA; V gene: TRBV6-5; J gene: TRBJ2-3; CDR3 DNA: TGTGCCAGCAGTTTAGGACTAAGCACAGATACGCAGTATTTT; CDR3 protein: CASSLGLSTDTQYF
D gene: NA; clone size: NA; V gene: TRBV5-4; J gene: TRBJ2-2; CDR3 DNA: TGTGCCAGCAGCAGGATCGGGGCGAACACCGGGGAGCTGTTTTTT; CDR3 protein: CASSRIGANTGELFF
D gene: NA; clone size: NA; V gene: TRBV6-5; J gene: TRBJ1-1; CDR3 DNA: TGTGCCAGCAGTTACTCTTTCCGGAACACTGAAGCTTTCTTT; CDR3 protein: CASSYSFRNTEAFF
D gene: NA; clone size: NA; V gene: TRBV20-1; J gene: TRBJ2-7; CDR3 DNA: TGCAGTGCTAGTTTGCGGAACTCCTACGAGCAGTACTTC; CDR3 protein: CSASLRNSYEQYF
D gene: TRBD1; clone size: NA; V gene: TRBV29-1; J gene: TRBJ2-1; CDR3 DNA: TGCAGCGGTGATATGGGGACAGGGTATCCTGAGCAGTTCTTC; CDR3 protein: CSGDMGTGYPEQFF
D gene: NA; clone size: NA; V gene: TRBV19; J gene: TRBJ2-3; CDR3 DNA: TGTGCCAGTAGTATAGGGGAGGGCACAGATACGCAGTATTTT; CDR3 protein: CASSIGEGTDTQYF
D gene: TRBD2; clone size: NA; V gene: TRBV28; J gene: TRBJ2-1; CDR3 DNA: TGTGCCAGCAGTTCGGGACTAGCGGGAGGGCCCTCCCTATACAATGAGCAGTTCTTC; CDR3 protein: CASSSGLAGGPSLYNEQFF
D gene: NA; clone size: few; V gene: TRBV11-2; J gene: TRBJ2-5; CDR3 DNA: TGTGCCAGCAGCTTAGATGGGAGTCCGGGCGAGACCCAGTACTTC; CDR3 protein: CASSLDGSPGETQYF
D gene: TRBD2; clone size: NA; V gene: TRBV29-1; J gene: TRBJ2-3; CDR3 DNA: TGCAGCGTTGAAGGACTAGCGGGAGCCCTCACAGATACGCAGTATTTT; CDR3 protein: CSVEGLAGALTDTQYF
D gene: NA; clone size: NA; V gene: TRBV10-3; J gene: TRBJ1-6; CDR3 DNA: TGTGCCATCAGTGAGGCCCTCGGCGGGATTAATTCACCCCTCCACTTT; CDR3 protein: CAISEALGGINSPLHF
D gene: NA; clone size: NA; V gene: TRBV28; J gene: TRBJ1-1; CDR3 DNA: TGTGCCAGCGGTAGGGGGGGCGGGAACACTGAAGCTTTCTTT; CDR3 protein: CASGRGGGNTEAFF
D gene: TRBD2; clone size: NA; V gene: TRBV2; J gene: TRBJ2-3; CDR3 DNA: TGTGCCAGCAGTGAACGTCTACTAGCGGGACCAGATACGCAGTATTTT; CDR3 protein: CASSERLLAGPDTQYF
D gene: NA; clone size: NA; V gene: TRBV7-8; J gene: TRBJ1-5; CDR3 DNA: TGTGCCAGCAGCTTAGCTGGGGCGAGGAATCAGCCCCAGCATTTT; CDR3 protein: CASSLAGARNQPQHF
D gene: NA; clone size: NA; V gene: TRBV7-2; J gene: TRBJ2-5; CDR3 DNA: TGTGCCAGCAGCTTAGCCAGGGTAGAGACCCAGTACTTC; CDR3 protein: CASSLARVETQYF
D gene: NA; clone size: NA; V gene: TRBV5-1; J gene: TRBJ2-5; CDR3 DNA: TGCGCCAGCAGAACGAGTGGGGCAGAGACCCAGTACTTC; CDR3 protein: CASRTSGAETQYF
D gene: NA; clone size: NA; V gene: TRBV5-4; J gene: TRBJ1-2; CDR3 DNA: TGTGCCAGCAGCTTGGACGGAGCTAACTATGGCTACACCTTC; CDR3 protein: CASSLDGANYGYTF
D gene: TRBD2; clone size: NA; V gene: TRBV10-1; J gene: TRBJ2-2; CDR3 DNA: TGCGCCAGCAGTGCTCCTAGTTTGGTGAGACTAGCGGGAGGGCCCTTCCCCGGGGAGCTGTTTTTT; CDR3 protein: CASSAPSLVRLAGGPFPGELFF